The 18 T cell receptor beta chains presented below share a single source sample, sequenced in a study of blood T cells in healthy people across ages. Then a second PCR, running about 6 to 11 cycles, was carried out with a sample-barcoded 5' primer and a J-beta primer mix. MiXCR, applied by TCRdb to the 5' RACE reads, yields one record per CDR3 protein. The sample lists hundreds of thousands of distinct CDR3 sequences, roughly 60% occurring once. Sequencing used blood. The receptors originated from a man younger than 40 in good health.

This CDR3 reads CASSPRAREKLFF. The CDR3 coding sequence is TGTGCCAGCAGCCCTCGGGCAAGGGAAAAACTGTTTTTT. V is TRBV7-2 and J is TRBJ1-4, with D unclear. Trimming pared 5 bases from V and 8 bases from J, leaving 12 bases between. The CDR3 has 13 residues. CDR1 is SGHTA, CDR2 FQGNSA, per germline.

This clonotype has only one observation. One base away lies a much larger clone, so this may be a sequencing read error. The rearrangement uses TRBV12-5 and TRBJ2-7; no definite D call. The CDR3 contains 13 residues. Germline V gene sequence: CDR1 LGHNT, CDR2 FRNRAP. CDR3 bases: TGTGCTAGTGGCCCCGACACCGCATACGGGCAGTACTTC. It is translated as CASGPDTAYGQYF.

This clonotype has only one observation. The chain employs TRBV5-1 and TRBJ2-1; TRBD1 matches 9 bases. The V gene's germline CDR1 is SGHRS and CDR2 YFSETQ. CDR3 length: 16 residues. The J segment lost 6 bases and the V segment lost 4 bases, leaving 11 bases of the junction unmatched. The CDR3 region has the DNA TGCGCCAGCAGCGCCCAAGGACAGGGGCCGGCCAATGAGCAGTTCTTC. This codes for CASSAQGQGPANEQFF. The full variable domain, in which reference TRBV5-1 and TRBJ2-1 provide the parts outside the CDR3, is KAGVTQTPRYLIKTRGQQVTLSCSPISGHRSVSWYQQTPGQGLQFLFEYFSETQRNKGNFPGRFSGRQFSNSRSEMNVSTLELGDSALYLCASSAQGQGPANEQFFGPGTRLTVL.

This clonotype was observed a handful of times. The genes are TRBV20-1 and TRBJ2-1; 13 bases align to TRBD2. The CDR3 is 17 amino acids. V shed 4 bases, J shed 8 bases, and the junction held 14 bases outside the gene matches. Germline V gene data show CDR1 as DFQATT and CDR2 as SNEGSKA (reference sequence). The CDR3, as DNA: TGCAGTGCTACCAAGAGACTAGCGGGGGGCCGTTCGGATGAGCAGTTCTTC. This encodes CSATKRLAGGRSDEQFF.

This rearrangement joins TRBV7-3 to TRBJ2-1; D is ambiguous. V lost 3 bases and J lost 9, with 12 bases in between. This CDR3 has 13 amino acids. Germline V gene lookup returns CDR1 SGHTA and CDR2 FQGTGA. CDR3 coding DNA: TGTGCCAGCAGCTTCCAAGGACGCTCTGAGCAGTTCTTC. Amino acid sequence: CASSFQGRSEQFF. Based on the CDR3 plus reference TRBV7-3 and TRBJ2-1, the full variable domain is GAGVSQTPSNKVTEKGKYVELRCDPISGHTALYWYRQSLGQGPEFLIYFQGTGAADDSGLPNDRFFAVRPEGSVSTLKIQRTERGDSAVYLCASSFQGRSEQFFGPGTRLTVL.

This clonotype was detected only once. The chain links TRBV29-1 to TRBJ1-1, with a possible D match to TRBD1 (6 bases). CDR1 SQVTM and CDR2 ANQGSEA come from the germline V gene. The CDR3 totals 21 residues. The V and J ends lost 8 bases and 0 bases respectively, with 37 bases between them. The CDR3 spells CSLPTEAGEARNQNLNTEAFF. The CDR3 region has the DNA TGCAGCCTCCCTACCGAGGCAGGGGAAGCACGGAATCAAAATCTGAACACTGAAGCTTTCTTT.

CDR3 in amino acids: CASSSQRGTYNEQFF. The CDR3 DNA follows: TGTGCCAGCAGCTCTCAACGGGGAACCTACAATGAGCAGTTCTTC. The chain couples TRBV7-2 to TRBJ2-1, with D possibly being TRBD2 (5 bases). The CDR3 is made up of 15 amino acids. Per germline, CDR1 SGHTA and CDR2 FQGNSA. Deletions cut 4 bases from V and 2 bases from J, with 12 bases between.

V and J are TRBV7-9 and TRBJ2-3, with D possibly matching TRBD2 (5 bases). The CDR3 length is 13 residues. CDR1 SEHNR and CDR2 FQNEAQ come from the germline V gene (reference sequence). Trimming left V 5 bases short and J 11 bases short, with 17 bases between. The DNA for the CDR3 is TGTGCCAGCAGCGTAGGAGCTTGGGAGAAGCAGTATTTT. Amino acid sequence: CASSVGAWEKQYF.

V gene TRBV13 combines with J gene TRBJ1-1, with 8 positions matching TRBD1. Germline values: CDR1 PRHDT, CDR2 FYEKMQ (reference sequence). The CDR3 loop spans 15 amino acids. The ends lost 5 bases at V and 5 bases at J; junction bases unmatched: 10. CDR3 region: CASSRAGQGATEAFF. The CDR3 nucleotides read TGTGCCAGCAGCCGCGCCGGACAGGGAGCGACTGAAGCTTTCTTT.

There are a few counts of this clonotype. The chain links TRBV12-3 or TRBV12-4 to TRBJ2-4; D unclear. The end of the DNA aligns better with TRBJ2-7, so the J call may be wrong. This CDR3 comprises 14 residues. The CDR3 DNA is TGTGCCAGCAGTTTTGAGACATACCGAAACGAGCAGTACTTC. Translation gives CASSFETYRNEQYF.

The rearrangement uses TRBV5-1 and TRBJ2-2, with TRBD2 matching 7 bases. The CDR3 runs 17 residues. V lost 4 bases and J lost 1; bases outside the gene matches: 10. The germline gives CDR1 SGHRS, CDR2 YFSETQ. The DNA of the CDR3 is TGCGCCAGCAGCCAAAAACTAGCGCGGAGGAACACCGGGGAGCTGTTTTTT. Encoded protein: CASSQKLARRNTGELFF.

The genes are TRBV7-8 and TRBJ2-7; tentatively, D is TRBD2 (5 bases). CDR1 is SGHVS and CDR2 is FQNEAQ in the germline V gene. The germline V and J ends were trimmed by 5 bases and 9 bases, with 11 bases remaining between them. The CDR3 covers 11 residues. The CDR3 loop is CASSTARAQYF. CDR3 bases: TGTGCCAGCAGCACGGCGAGGGCGCAGTACTTC.

This clonotype occurred a few times. The V gene is TRBV7-2, the J gene TRBJ2-5, with 9 bases matching TRBD2. After removal of 5 bases from V and 1 base from J, the junction contained 5 bases not matched to a gene. This CDR3 spans 15 amino acids. In germline, CDR1 is SGHTA, CDR2 FQGNSA. The CDR3 protein is CASSDSGGPQETQYF. CDR3 nucleotide sequence: TGTGCCAGCAGCGATAGCGGGGGACCCCAAGAGACCCAGTACTTC.

In this sample, this clonotype turned up once. The CDR3 here is CASSFEGRGGQGNGYTF. In nucleotides, the CDR3 is TGTGCCAGCAGCTTTGAGGGGAGAGGGGGCCAAGGGAATGGCTACACCTTC. The chain combines TRBV5-8 with TRBJ1-2; 7 nucleotides agree with TRBD1. This CDR3 region has 17 residues. V lost 2 bases, J lost 6 bases, and 16 bases stayed unmatched. Per germline, CDR1 SGHTS and CDR2 YDEGEE.

The chain joins TRBV18 to TRBJ2-7, with a weak D call TRBD2 (5 bases). V was trimmed by 3 bases and J by 7 bases, leaving 7 bases between them. Germline CDR1 reads KGHSH; CDR2 reads LQKENI. The CDR3 length is 11 residues. The CDR3 here is CASSPEVEQYF. CDR3 nucleotides: TGTGCCAGCTCACCGGAGGTAGAGCAGTACTTC.

The CDR3 loop is CASRPGESNVQYF. The DNA of the CDR3 is TGTGCCAGCAGACCAGGGGAGTCGAATGTGCAGTACTTC. This sequence joins TRBV28 and TRBJ2-5; possibly TRBD1 for D (6 bases). Germline V gives CDR1 MDHEN, CDR2 SYDVKM. This CDR3 has 13 amino acids. V was shortened by 6 bases and J by 11 bases, with 19 bases between the two germline ends. The full variable domain, completed using reference TRBV28 and TRBJ2-5, is DVKVTQSSRYLVKRTGEKVFLECVQDMDHENMFWYRQDPGLGLRLIYFSYDVKMKEKGDIPEGYSVSREKKERFSLILESASTNQTSMYLCASRPGESNVQYFGPGTRLLVL.

This chain connects TRBV20-1 to TRBJ1-1; D remains unclear. The ends were cut back, 5 bases at V and 5 bases at J, with 18 bases in the middle. CDR1 is DFQATT, CDR2 SNEGSKA, per germline (reference sequence). This CDR3 region has 14 residues. CDR3 loop: CSAAVPPGRTEAFF. The CDR3 DNA reads as TGCAGTGCTGCCGTTCCCCCGGGGAGGACTGAAGCTTTCTTT.

A few counts support this clonotype. This chain uses TRBV12-3 or TRBV12-4 with TRBJ1-1, with D unclear. V lost 3 bases and J 6 bases, leaving 5 bases between the germline ends. This CDR3 spans 11 amino acids. This chain's CDR3 is CASSFGAEAFF. DNA for the CDR3: TGTGCCAGCAGTTTTGGTGCTGAAGCTTTCTTT.